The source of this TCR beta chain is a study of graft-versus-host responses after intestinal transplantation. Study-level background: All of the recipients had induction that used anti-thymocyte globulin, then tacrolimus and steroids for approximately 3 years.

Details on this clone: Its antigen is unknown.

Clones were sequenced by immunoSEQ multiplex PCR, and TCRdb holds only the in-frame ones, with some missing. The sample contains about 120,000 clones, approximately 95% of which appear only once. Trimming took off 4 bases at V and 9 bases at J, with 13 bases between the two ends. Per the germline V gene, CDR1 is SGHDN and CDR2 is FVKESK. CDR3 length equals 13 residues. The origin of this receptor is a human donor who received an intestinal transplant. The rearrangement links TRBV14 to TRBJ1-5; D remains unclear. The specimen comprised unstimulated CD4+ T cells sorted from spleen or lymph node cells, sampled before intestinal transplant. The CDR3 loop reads CASSPYLTGPQHF. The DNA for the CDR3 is TGTGCCAGCAGCCCCTACCTAACGGGGCCCCAGCATTTT.